The source of this TCR beta chain is a study of radiation and T cells in renal cell carcinoma. Study-wide context: Nephrectomy followed 15 Gy stereotactic body radiation by 4 weeks.

V lost 6 bases and J 8 bases, leaving 16 bases between the germline ends. This CDR3 has 13 amino acids. The germline V gene has CDR1 SNHLY and CDR2 FYNNEI. Repertoires were generated with immunoSEQ multiplex PCR, while TCRdb's copy carries only in-frame clones and drops some. This sample carries over 45,000 clones, 65% to 80% of them seen once, and the ten largest clones take under 7.5%. Time point of the sample: baseline pretreatment blood. Described treatment: 15 Gy SBRT to primary tumor, nephrectomy 4 weeks later. This renal cell carcinoma was of the clear cell type. Sequencing used blood, obtained from a patient whose treatment included radiotherapy and nephrectomy. This TCR was sampled from a man in his sixties with renal cell carcinoma. The chain links TRBV2 to TRBJ1-1; D may be TRBD1 (6 bases). The CDR3 bases are TGTGCCAGCAGCCCGGACAGCCTTATGGAAGCTTTCTTT. Residues: CASSPDSLMEAFF.